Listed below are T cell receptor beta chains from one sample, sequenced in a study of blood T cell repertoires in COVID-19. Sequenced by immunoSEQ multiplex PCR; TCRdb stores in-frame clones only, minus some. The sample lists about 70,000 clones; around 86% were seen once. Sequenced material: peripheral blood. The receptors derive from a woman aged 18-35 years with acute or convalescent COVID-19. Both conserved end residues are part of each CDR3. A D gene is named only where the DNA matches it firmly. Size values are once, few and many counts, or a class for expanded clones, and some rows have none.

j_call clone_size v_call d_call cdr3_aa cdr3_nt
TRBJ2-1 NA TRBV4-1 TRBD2 CASSQKRMREENEQFF TGCGCCAGCAGCCAAAAACGGATGCGGGAGGAGAATGAGCAGTTCTTC
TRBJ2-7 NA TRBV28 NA CASSFRLSSYEQYF TGTGCCAGCAGTTTCAGGCTTAGCTCCTACGAGCAGTACTTC
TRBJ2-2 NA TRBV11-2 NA CASSSPVVRELFF TGTGCCAGCAGCTCCCCCGTAGTCCGGGAGCTGTTTTTT
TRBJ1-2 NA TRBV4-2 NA CASSQGHAVGGYTF TGTGCCAGCAGCCAAGGGCACGCGGTCGGTGGCTACACCTTC
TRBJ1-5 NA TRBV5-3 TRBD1 CARSLLGGESWPQHF TGTGCCAGAAGCTTGTTAGGGGGCGAGTCATGGCCCCAGCATTTT
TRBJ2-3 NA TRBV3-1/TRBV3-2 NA CASSQDRLRTDTQYF TGTGCCAGCAGCCAAGACAGGCTCCGCACAGATACGCAGTATTTT
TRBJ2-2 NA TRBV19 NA CASSRGLTGELFF TGTGCCAGTAGTCGAGGTTTAACCGGGGAGCTGTTTTTT
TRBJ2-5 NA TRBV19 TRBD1 CASSIRRGQGQETQYF TGTGCCAGTAGTATACGCCGCGGACAGGGGCAAGAGACCCAGTACTTC
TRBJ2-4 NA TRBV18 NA CASSPPAAKNIQYF TGTGCCAGCTCACCACCGGCAGCCAAAAACATTCAGTACTTC
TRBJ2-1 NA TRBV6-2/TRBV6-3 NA CASSYGLVWGSYNEQFF TGTGCCAGCAGTTATGGGTTGGTTTGGGGCAGCTACAATGAGCAGTTCTTC
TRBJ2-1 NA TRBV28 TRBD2 CASSLGGTSGGYNEQFF TGTGCCAGCAGTTTAGGCGGGACTAGCGGGGGTTACAATGAGCAGTTCTTC
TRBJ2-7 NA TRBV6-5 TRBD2 CASSSTSGSTYEQYF TGTGCCAGCAGTTCCACTAGCGGGAGCACCTACGAGCAGTACTTC
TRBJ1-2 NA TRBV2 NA CASSESDRYNYGYTF TGTGCCAGCAGCGAATCTGACAGATATAACTATGGCTACACCTTC
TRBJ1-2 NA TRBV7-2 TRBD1 CASSRQALQGKDGYTF TGTGCCAGCAGCCGCCAAGCCCTACAGGGGAAGGACGGCTACACCTTC
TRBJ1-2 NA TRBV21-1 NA CASSKIKGDRVNGYTF TGTGCCAGCAGCAAAATTAAGGGGGACAGGGTAAATGGCTACACCTTC
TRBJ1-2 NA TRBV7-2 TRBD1 CASSFLQGVYGYTF TGTGCCAGCAGCTTTCTGCAGGGGGTCTATGGCTACACCTTC
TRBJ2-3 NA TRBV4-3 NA CASSQDLQLADTQYF TGCGCCAGCAGCCAAGATCTACAGCTCGCAGATACGCAGTATTTT
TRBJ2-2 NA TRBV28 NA CASSPDRNTGELFF TGTGCCAGCAGTCCAGACAGGAACACCGGGGAGCTGTTTTTT
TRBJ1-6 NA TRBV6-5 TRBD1 CASNTDRGASPLHF TGTGCCAGCAACACAGACAGGGGGGCTTCACCCCTCCACTTT
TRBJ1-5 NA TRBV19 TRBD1 CASSTTPTGGHQPQHF TGTGCCAGTAGTACAACCCCTACAGGGGGCCATCAGCCCCAGCATTTT
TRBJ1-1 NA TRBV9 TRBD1 CASSPSGTGAEAFF TGTGCCAGCAGCCCATCGGGGACAGGGGCTGAAGCTTTCTTT
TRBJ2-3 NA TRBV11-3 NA CASSLTEHDTTQYF TGTGCCAGCAGCTTAACAGAGCATGATACTACGCAGTATTTT
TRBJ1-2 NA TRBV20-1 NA CSGPGGRGYTF TGCAGTGGTCCGGGGGGCCGGGGCTACACCTTC
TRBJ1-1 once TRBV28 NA CASSPSPPAGLHTEAFF TGTGCCAGCAGTCCCTCCCCCCCAGCGGGGCTGCACACTGAAGCTTTCTTT
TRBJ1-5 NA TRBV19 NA CASSIGHSSNQPQHF TGTGCCAGTAGTATCGGACATTCCAGCAATCAGCCCCAGCATTTT
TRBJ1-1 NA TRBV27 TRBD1 CASSMGTVTTEAFF TGTGCCAGCAGCATGGGGACAGTGACAACTGAAGCTTTCTTT
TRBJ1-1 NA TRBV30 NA CAWSLNSAQGKAFF TGTGCCTGGAGCCTAAACTCGGCTCAGGGTAAAGCTTTCTTT
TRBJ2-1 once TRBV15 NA CATSRSQRDEQFF TGTGCCACCAGCAGATCCCAGAGGGATGAGCAGTTCTTC
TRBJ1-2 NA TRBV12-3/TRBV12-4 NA CASSLDYHYGYTF TGTGCCAGCAGTTTAGACTATCACTATGGCTACACCTTC
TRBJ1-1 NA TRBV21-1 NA CASSTTGRMNTEAFF TGTGCCAGCAGCACGACAGGGAGGATGAACACTGAAGCTTTCTTT
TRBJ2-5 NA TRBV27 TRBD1 CASSLSWRTGERETQYF TGTGCCAGCAGCCTTTCCTGGAGGACAGGGGAGCGAGAGACCCAGTACTTC
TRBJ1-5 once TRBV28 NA CASTLGGTPTVQHF TGTGCCAGCACCTTGGGGGGAACCCCCACTGTGCAGCATTTT
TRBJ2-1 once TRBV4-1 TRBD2 CASSQLGLAEYNEQFF TGCGCCAGCAGCCAACTGGGACTAGCGGAATACAATGAGCAGTTCTTC
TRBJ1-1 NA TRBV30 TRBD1 CATDRGEMNTEAFF TGTGCCACGGACAGGGGGGAAATGAACACTGAAGCTTTCTTT
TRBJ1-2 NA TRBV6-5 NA CASSWTDYGYTF TGTGCCAGCAGTTGGACAGATTACGGCTACACCTTC
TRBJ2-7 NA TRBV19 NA CASPEGEQYF TGTGCCAGTCCTGAGGGCGAGCAGTACTTC
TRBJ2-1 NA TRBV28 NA CASSLGGGNEQFF TGTGCCAGCAGTTTGGGAGGGGGGAATGAGCAGTTCTTC
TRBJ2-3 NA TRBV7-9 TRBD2 CASSSLLSTSGYTDTQYF TGTGCCAGCAGCTCCTTACTCTCGACTAGCGGATACACAGATACGCAGTATTTT
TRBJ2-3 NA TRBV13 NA CASSLGAQGTDTQYF TGTGCCAGCAGCTTAGGTGCGCAGGGCACAGATACGCAGTATTTT
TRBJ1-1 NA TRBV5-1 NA CASSLEVVAANTEAFF TGCGCCAGCAGCTTGGAGGTAGTTGCGGCGAACACTGAAGCTTTCTTT
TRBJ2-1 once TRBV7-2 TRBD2 CASSLAGGHYNEQFF TGTGCCAGCAGCTTGGCGGGAGGGCATTACAATGAGCAGTTCTTC
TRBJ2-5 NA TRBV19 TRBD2 CASSRVAGGGQETQYF TGTGCCAGTAGTCGTGTGGCCGGGGGGGGCCAAGAGACCCAGTACTTC